Shown below are 28 T cell receptor beta chains from a single sample sequenced in a study of cytomegalovirus exposure and HLA in healthy donors. PCR was performed using 60 Vbeta and 13 Jbeta primers. Only in-frame clones appear in the TCRdb table, and some are missing; sequencing was by immunoSEQ multiplex PCR. This table holds some 130,000 clones, about 70% found once. The sequenced material came from PBMCs. These receptors were taken from a man in his forties in good health and CMV-seronegative.

This clone has only one observation. The chain joins TRBV27 to TRBJ2-2, with TRBD1 identical over 8 bases. The V segment lost 3 bases and the J segment 6 bases; nucleotides outside the gene matches: 6. The CDR3 totals 15 residues. CDR1 and CDR2 (germline): MNHEY, SMNVEV (reference sequence). CDR3 DNA: TGTGCCAGCAGTTTCGGGCAGGGGGCTCCCGGGGAGCTGTTTTTT. This translates into CASSFGQGAPGELFF.

This clone was observed a single time. The rearrangement joins TRBV5-1 to TRBJ1-2, with 9 bases identical to TRBD1. Germline CDR1 reads SGHRS; CDR2 reads YFSETQ. This CDR3 region has 14 residues. The trim removed 3 bases at V and 8 bases at J, leaving 8 bases unmatched. The chain's CDR3 is CASSYKQGAGGYTF. The CDR3 nucleotides are TGCGCCAGCAGCTATAAACAGGGGGCTGGAGGCTACACCTTC. The variable domain in full, with the rest retrieved from reference TRBV5-1 and TRBJ1-2, is KAGVTQTPRYLIKTRGQQVTLSCSPISGHRSVSWYQQTPGQGLQFLFEYFSETQRNKGNFPGRFSGRQFSNSRSEMNVSTLELGDSALYLCASSYKQGAGGYTFGSGTRLTVV.

The gene calls are TRBV7-9 and TRBJ2-1, with 11 positions matching TRBD2. Germline lookup yields CDR1 SEHNR and CDR2 FQNEAQ (reference sequence). The CDR3 is 17 residues long. V lost 11 bases, J lost 7 bases, and 19 bases stayed unmatched. Here the CDR3 DNA reads TGTGCCGCCCCAAGAAGATACGTAGCGGGAGGGGAAAATGAGCAGTTCTTC. Protein product: CAAPRRYVAGGENEQFF.

The chain uses TRBV6-5 and TRBJ2-7, with TRBD1 matching over 8 bases. The CDR3 runs 15 residues. Germline CDR1 is MNHEY and CDR2 is SVGAGI. V dropped 5 bases and J dropped 2; count of bases not matched to a gene: 8. The CDR3 loop reads CASSRTPTGAYEQYF. Here the CDR3 DNA reads TGTGCCAGCAGTCGAACCCCGACAGGGGCCTACGAGCAGTACTTC.

The CDR3 spells CASSPRGAGGEEQFF. The DNA of the CDR3 is TGTGCCAGCAGCCCCCGAGGGGCGGGAGGGGAAGAGCAGTTCTTC. The chain links TRBV13 to TRBJ2-1, with TRBD2 matching 9 bases. V dropped 5 bases and J dropped 10; count of bases not matched to a gene: 12. Germline loops: CDR1 PRHDT, CDR2 FYEKMQ (reference sequence). The CDR3 consists of 15 residues.

The J gene is TRBJ2-4, the V gene TRBV5-6, with 9 bases that match TRBD1. The length of the CDR3 is 16 residues. CDR1 SGHDT and CDR2 YYEEEE come from the germline V gene. V lost 4 bases to trimming and J lost 1 base; unmatched junction nucleotides: 6. CDR3 sequence reads: CASSAGTGTAKNIQYF. For the CDR3, the DNA is TGTGCCAGCAGCGCCGGGACAGGGACTGCCAAAAACATTCAGTACTTC.

The chain joins TRBV6-5 to TRBJ1-2, with a tentative D call TRBD1 (6 bases). Germline V gives CDR1 MNHEY, CDR2 SVGAGI. Deletions cut 3 bases from V and 7 bases from J, with 15 bases between. The CDR3 has 14 residues. CDR3 in amino acids: CASSYEGGGGGYTF. Here the CDR3 DNA reads TGTGCCAGCAGTTATGAGGGCGGGGGCGGTGGCTACACCTTC.

This CDR3 reads CASSLAQAPNYGYTF. The CDR3 nucleotides are TGCGCCAGCAGCTTGGCGCAGGCTCCAAACTATGGCTACACCTTC. The chain links TRBV5-1 to TRBJ1-2; D is ambiguous. Germline V lookup: CDR1 SGHRS, CDR2 YFSETQ. The ends were cut back, 0 bases at V and 2 bases at J, with 11 bases in the middle. This CDR3 spans 15 amino acids.

V and J are TRBV4-3 and TRBJ2-3; TRBD2 aligns across 7 bases. The CDR3 length is 14 residues. V lost 6 bases and J lost 2; bases outside the gene matches: 5. The germline gives CDR1 LGHNA, CDR2 YSLEER. CDR3 amino acids: CASSLSGNTDTQYF. The CDR3 DNA is TGCGCCAGCAGTCTCAGCGGGAACACAGATACGCAGTATTTT.

V gene TRBV5-1 combines with J gene TRBJ1-1; 7 nucleotides match TRBD1. V dropped 4 bases and J dropped 5; count of bases not matched to a gene: 8. Germline CDR1 SGHRS, CDR2 YFSETQ. The CDR3 runs to 14 residues. The CDR3 protein is CASSPQGVRTEAFF. CDR3 coding DNA: TGCGCCAGCAGCCCGCAGGGGGTTCGTACTGAAGCTTTCTTT.

Only one count was recorded for this clone. The chain recombines TRBV4-3 with TRBJ1-3; tentative D call: TRBD1 (6 bases). V was pared by 0 bases and J by 2 bases, with 11 bases between. The CDR3 contains 16 residues. The V gene's germline CDR1 is LGHNA and CDR2 YSLEER. The CDR3 loop is CASSQDEGGPGNTIYF. The CDR3, as DNA: TGCGCCAGCAGCCAAGATGAGGGGGGGCCTGGAAACACCATATATTTT.

This clone occurred once. The J gene is TRBJ2-7, the V gene TRBV6-4, with a weak D call TRBD1 (6 bases). Looked up from germline, CDR1 is MRHNA and CDR2 is SNTAGT. This CDR3 has 14 amino acids. V shed 9 bases and J shed 3 bases, with 18 bases lying between them. The CDR3 nucleotides are TGTGCCAGAAATGGCCAGGGGAATAGCTACGAGCAGTACTTC. This translates into CARNGQGNSYEQYF.

This sequence joins TRBV29-1 and TRBJ2-5, with D perhaps matching TRBD2 (5 bases). Germline V lookup: CDR1 SQVTM, CDR2 ANQGSEA. The length of the CDR3 is 14 residues. V dropped 7 bases and J dropped 6 bases, with 21 bases sitting between them. CDR3 amino acids: CSGFEGMGAQTQYF. The DNA for the CDR3 is TGCAGCGGTTTTGAGGGAATGGGAGCACAGACCCAGTACTTC.

J is TRBJ2-1 and V is TRBV7-2; maybe TRBD1 (6 bases). V was cut by 1 base and J by 3 bases, with 10 bases left in between. This CDR3 is built from 15 residues. Per the germline V gene, CDR1 is SGHTA and CDR2 is FQGNSA. The CDR3 spells CASSLDVGGYNEQFF. CDR3 DNA sequence: TGTGCCAGCAGCTTAGACGTAGGGGGCTACAATGAGCAGTTCTTC.

The chain combines TRBV4-1 with TRBJ2-1; D might be TRBD2 (6 bases). This CDR3 contains 16 residues. V was clipped by 5 bases and J by 1 base, with 15 bases between them. CDR1 and CDR2 (germline): MGHRA, YSYEKL. CDR3 sequence reads: CASSSHSGVSYNEQFF. CDR3 DNA sequence: TGCGCCAGCAGCTCCCACTCGGGAGTTTCCTACAATGAGCAGTTCTTC.

This clone was seen a few times. This chain joins TRBV5-5 and TRBJ2-7, with 8 bases fitting TRBD1. Germline V lookup: CDR1 SGHKS, CDR2 YYEKEE (reference sequence). The length of the CDR3 is 15 residues. With V trimmed by 3 bases and J by 2 bases, 7 bases remained unmatched. The CDR3 coding sequence is TGTGCCAGCAGCTCGCAGGGGGCTTTCCCCTACGAGCAGTACTTC. This sequence encodes CASSSQGAFPYEQYF. Drawing the rest from reference TRBV5-5 and TRBJ2-7, the complete variable domain is DAGVTQSPTHLIKTRGQQVTLRCSPISGHKSVSWYQQVLGQGPQFIFQYYEKEERGRGNFPDRFSARQFPNYSSELNVNALLLGDSALYLCASSSQGAFPYEQYFGPGTRLTVT.

In this sample, this clone turned up once. The chain is built from TRBV4-2 and TRBJ1-1, with 12 bases aligning to TRBD1. This CDR3 is 16 amino acids long. From germline, CDR1 is LGHNA and CDR2 YNFKEQ. V shed 3 bases, J shed 4 bases, and the junction held 6 bases outside the gene matches. The CDR3, as DNA: TGTGCCAGCAGCCACATAGGGACAGGGGGCACCACTGAAGCTTTCTTT. Amino acids: CASSHIGTGGTTEAFF.

This clone was seen once. The chain employs TRBV5-4 and TRBJ1-5, with D perhaps matching TRBD1 (5 bases). The ends were cut back, 2 bases at V and 4 bases at J, with 10 bases in the middle. CDR3 length equals 14 residues. Germline V gene lookup returns CDR1 SGHNT and CDR2 YYREEE (reference sequence). CDR3 sequence (DNA): TGTGCCAGCAGCTTCAGCGGGGGGAATCAGCCCCAGCATTTT. As protein: CASSFSGGNQPQHF.

This clone appeared a few times. The rearrangement joins TRBV2 to TRBJ2-3, with TRBD2 as a possible D gene (6 bases). This CDR3 spans 14 amino acids. V dropped 7 bases and J dropped 4 bases, with 15 bases sitting between them. Germline V CDR1 and CDR2: SNHLY, FYNNEI. CDR3 protein: CASKEAGLADTQYF. CDR3 DNA: TGTGCCAGCAAAGAGGCGGGGCTCGCAGATACGCAGTATTTT.

This rearrangement joins TRBV5-1 to TRBJ2-1; 8 nucleotides agree with TRBD1. The CDR3 spans 16 residues. Germline trimming cut 3 bases from V and 3 bases from J; bases unmatched to any gene: 8. CDR1 is SGHRS, CDR2 YFSETQ, per germline. CDR3 sequence (DNA): TGCGCCAGCAGCTCATCGACAGGGGCAGGCTACAATGAGCAGTTCTTC. Translating it yields CASSSSTGAGYNEQFF.

The V gene is TRBV10-3, the J gene TRBJ1-3; 9 nucleotides agree with TRBD1. CDR3 size: 14 residues. Germline V gives CDR1 ENHRY, CDR2 SYGVKD. V gave up 6 bases and J gave up 12 bases; unmatched junction bases: 12. The CDR3, as DNA: TGTGCCATCAGCCCGGGACAGGGATTCTCTAACATATATTTT. The encoded protein is CAISPGQGFSNIYF.

In this sample, this clone turned up once. V and J are TRBV7-2 and TRBJ2-7; TRBD1 matches at 9 bases. Germline V gene data show CDR1 as SGHTA and CDR2 as FQGNSA. This CDR3 comprises 12 residues. V lost 8 bases, J lost 4 bases, and 3 bases stayed unmatched. CDR3 amino acids: CASGGQGYEQYF. The CDR3, as DNA: TGTGCCAGCGGGGGACAGGGTTACGAGCAGTACTTC.

The chain uses TRBV15 and TRBJ1-5; a possible D gene is TRBD1 (6 bases). Germline V gene data show CDR1 as LNHNV and CDR2 as YYDKDF (reference sequence). Trimming shortened V by 4 bases and J by 5 bases, and 9 bases separated the two germline ends. The CDR3 contains 13 residues. This chain's CDR3 is CATSINRDQPQHF. DNA for the CDR3: TGTGCCACCAGCATAAACAGGGATCAGCCCCAGCATTTT.

The genes are TRBV15 and TRBJ2-1; 9 nucleotides align to TRBD1. The CDR3 runs 17 residues. The germline V gene encodes CDR1 LNHNV and CDR2 YYDKDF (reference sequence). V shed 0 bases and J 5 bases; nucleotides not matched to a gene: 8. The CDR3 loop is CATSRDGTGKTHNEQFF. The DNA for the CDR3 is TGTGCCACCAGCAGAGATGGGACAGGGAAGACCCACAATGAGCAGTTCTTC.

This clone was seen a few times. This chain uses TRBV7-9 with TRBJ1-4, with 8 bases identical to TRBD1. The germline CDR1 and CDR2 sequences are SEHNR and FQNEAQ (reference sequence). V lost 2 bases and J lost 5; bases outside the gene matches: 10. The CDR3 totals 17 residues. The CDR3 spells CASSLPRTGGINEKLFF. The CDR3 DNA reads TGTGCCAGCAGCTTACCGCGAACAGGGGGGATAAATGAAAAACTGTTTTTT.

The V call is TRBV15, the J call TRBJ1-2, with D possibly matching TRBD1 (6 bases). From germline, CDR1 is LNHNV and CDR2 YYDKDF (reference sequence). The CDR3 length is 13 residues. V shed 6 bases and J shed 2 bases, with 10 bases lying between them. DNA of the CDR3: TGTGCCACCAGTGTGGACAGAAACTATGGCTACACCTTC. This encodes CATSVDRNYGYTF.

This chain connects TRBV4-3 to TRBJ1-6, with D perhaps matching TRBD1 (5 bases). The CDR3 consists of 16 residues. Trimming stripped 0 bases from V and 7 bases from J, with 13 bases between. Looked up from germline, CDR1 is LGHNA and CDR2 is YSLEER. The CDR3: CASSQDIGGANSPLHF. For the CDR3, the DNA is TGCGCCAGCAGCCAAGATATCGGAGGGGCCAATTCACCCCTCCACTTT.

The chain recombines TRBV28 with TRBJ2-7; 9 bases line up with TRBD2. V gave up 4 bases and J gave up 1 base; unmatched junction bases: 5. There are 15 residues in the CDR3. The germline V gene encodes CDR1 MDHEN and CDR2 SYDVKM. CDR3 sequence: CASSWGLALSYEQYF. The CDR3 DNA is TGTGCCAGCAGTTGGGGACTAGCCCTATCCTACGAGCAGTACTTC.